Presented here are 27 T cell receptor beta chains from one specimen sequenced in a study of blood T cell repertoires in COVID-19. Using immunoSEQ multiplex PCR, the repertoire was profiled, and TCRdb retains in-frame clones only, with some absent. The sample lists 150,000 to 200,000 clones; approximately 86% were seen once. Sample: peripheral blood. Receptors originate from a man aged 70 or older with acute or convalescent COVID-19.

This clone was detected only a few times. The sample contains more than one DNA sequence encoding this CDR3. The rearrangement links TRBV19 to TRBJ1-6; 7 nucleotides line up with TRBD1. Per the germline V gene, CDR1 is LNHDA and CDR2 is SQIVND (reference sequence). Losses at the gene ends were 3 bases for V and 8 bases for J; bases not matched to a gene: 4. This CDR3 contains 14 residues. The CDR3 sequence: CASSITGEDSPLHF. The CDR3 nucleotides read TGTGCCAGTAGTATTACAGGGGAGGATTCACCCCTCCACTTT.

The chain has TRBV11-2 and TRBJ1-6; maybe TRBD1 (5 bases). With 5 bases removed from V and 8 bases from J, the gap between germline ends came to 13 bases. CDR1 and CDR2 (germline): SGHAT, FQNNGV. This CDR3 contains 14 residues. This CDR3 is CASSPNLQDSPLHF. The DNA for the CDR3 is TGTGCCAGCAGCCCAAATCTACAGGATTCACCCCTCCACTTT.

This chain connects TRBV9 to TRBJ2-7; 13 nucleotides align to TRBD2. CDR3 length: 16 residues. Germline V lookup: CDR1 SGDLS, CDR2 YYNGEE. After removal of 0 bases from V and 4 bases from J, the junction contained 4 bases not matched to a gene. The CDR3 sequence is CASSVGGLAGKYEQYF. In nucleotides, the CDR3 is TGTGCCAGCAGCGTAGGGGGACTAGCGGGGAAGTACGAGCAGTACTTC.

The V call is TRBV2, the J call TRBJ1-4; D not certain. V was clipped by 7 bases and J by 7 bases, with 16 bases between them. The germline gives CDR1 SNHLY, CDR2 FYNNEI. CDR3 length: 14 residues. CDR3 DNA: TGTGCCAGCACCCCCGAGGTTACCGGTGAAAAACTGTTTTTT. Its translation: CASTPEVTGEKLFF.

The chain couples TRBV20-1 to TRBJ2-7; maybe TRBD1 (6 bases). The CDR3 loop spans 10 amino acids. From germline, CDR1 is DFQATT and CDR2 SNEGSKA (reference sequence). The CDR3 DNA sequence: TGCAGAGCAGGGGCCTACGAGCAGTACTTC. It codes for CRAGAYEQYF.

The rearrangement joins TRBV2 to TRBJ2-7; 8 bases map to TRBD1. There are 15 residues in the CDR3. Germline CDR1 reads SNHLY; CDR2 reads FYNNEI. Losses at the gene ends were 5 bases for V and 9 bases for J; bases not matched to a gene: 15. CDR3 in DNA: TGTGCCAGCAGTCCCCGACAGGGGACCCAATTTGGGCAGTACTTC. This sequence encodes CASSPRQGTQFGQYF.

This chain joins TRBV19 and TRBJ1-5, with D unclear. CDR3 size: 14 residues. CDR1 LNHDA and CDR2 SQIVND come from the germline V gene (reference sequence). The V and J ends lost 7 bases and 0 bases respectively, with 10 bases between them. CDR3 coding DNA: TGTGCCAGTACCACATACTATAGCAATCAGCCCCAGCATTTT. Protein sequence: CASTTYYSNQPQHF.

This CDR3 reads CASSPRLAGGPGDTQYF. The DNA of the CDR3 is TGCGCCAGCAGCCCCCGTTTAGCGGGAGGGCCTGGAGATACGCAGTATTTT. The V call is TRBV5-1, the J call TRBJ2-3, with 11 bases identical to TRBD2. The CDR3 length is 17 residues. V lost 4 bases and J lost 5; bases outside the gene matches: 12. Germline V CDR1 and CDR2: SGHRS, YFSETQ.

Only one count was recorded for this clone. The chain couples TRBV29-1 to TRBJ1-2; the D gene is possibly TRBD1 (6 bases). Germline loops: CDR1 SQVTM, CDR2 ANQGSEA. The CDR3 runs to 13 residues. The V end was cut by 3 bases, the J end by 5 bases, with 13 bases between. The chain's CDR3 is CSVDGRGGYGYTF. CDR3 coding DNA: TGCAGCGTTGACGGAAGGGGGGGGTATGGCTACACCTTC.

The CDR3: CASGALNQPQHF. CDR3 DNA sequence: TGTGCCAGCGGGGCCCTAAATCAGCCCCAGCATTTT. J is TRBJ1-5 and V is TRBV9; D possibly corresponds to TRBD1 (5 bases). CDR3 length equals 12 residues. V was cut by 7 bases and J by 4 bases, with 9 bases left in between. The germline V gene has CDR1 SGDLS and CDR2 YYNGEE.

The CDR3 nucleotides read TGCAGCGCGGAAGGACAGGGTGGCGCTGAAGCTTTCTTT. Translating gives CSAEGQGGAEAFF. The chain couples TRBV29-1 to TRBJ1-1, with 8 bases fitting TRBD1. CDR3 length equals 13 residues. Unmatched junction bases numbered 10, after V lost 7 bases and J lost 6 bases. From germline, CDR1 is SQVTM and CDR2 ANQGSEA.

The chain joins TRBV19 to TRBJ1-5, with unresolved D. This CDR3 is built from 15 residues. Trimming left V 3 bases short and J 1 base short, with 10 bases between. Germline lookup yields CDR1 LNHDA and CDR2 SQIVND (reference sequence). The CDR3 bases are TGTGCCAGTAGTATCCTCGGCGGGAGCAATCAGCCCCAGCATTTT. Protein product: CASSILGGSNQPQHF.

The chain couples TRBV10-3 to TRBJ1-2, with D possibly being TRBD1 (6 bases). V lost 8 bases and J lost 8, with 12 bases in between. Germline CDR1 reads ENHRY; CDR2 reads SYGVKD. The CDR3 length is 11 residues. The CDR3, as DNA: TGTGCCATCTATTTTGGGGGCGGCTACACCTTC. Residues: CAIYFGGGYTF.

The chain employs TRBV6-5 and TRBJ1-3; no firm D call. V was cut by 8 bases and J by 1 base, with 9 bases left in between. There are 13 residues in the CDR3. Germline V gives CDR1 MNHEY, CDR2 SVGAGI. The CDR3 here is CASGWASGNTIYF. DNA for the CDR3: TGTGCCAGCGGTTGGGCGTCTGGAAACACCATATATTTT.

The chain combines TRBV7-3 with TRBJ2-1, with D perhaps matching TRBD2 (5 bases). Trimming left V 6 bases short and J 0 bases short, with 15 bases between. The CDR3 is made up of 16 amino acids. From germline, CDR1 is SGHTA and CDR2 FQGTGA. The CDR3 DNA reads TGTGCCAGCAGTCCTTCTAGCACCAGCTCCTACAATGAGCAGTTCTTC. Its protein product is CASSPSSTSSYNEQFF.

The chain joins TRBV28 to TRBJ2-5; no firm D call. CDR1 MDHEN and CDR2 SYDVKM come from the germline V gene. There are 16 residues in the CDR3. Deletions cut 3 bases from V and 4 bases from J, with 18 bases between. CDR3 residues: CASSLGVVVVGETQYF. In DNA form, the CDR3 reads TGTGCCAGCAGTTTGGGCGTCGTGGTGGTCGGAGAGACCCAGTACTTC. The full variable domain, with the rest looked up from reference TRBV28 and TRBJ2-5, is DVKVTQSSRYLVKRTGEKVFLECVQDMDHENMFWYRQDPGLGLRLIYFSYDVKMKEKGDIPEGYSVSREKKERFSLILESASTNQTSMYLCASSLGVVVVGETQYFGPGTRLLVL.

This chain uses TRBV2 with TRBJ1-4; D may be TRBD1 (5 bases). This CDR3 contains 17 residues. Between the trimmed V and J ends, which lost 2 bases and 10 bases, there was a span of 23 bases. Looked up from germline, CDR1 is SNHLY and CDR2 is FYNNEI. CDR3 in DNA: TGTGCCAGCAGTGAAAGTAGGGGCGTCAGTTTCGCAGTAAAACTGTTTTTT. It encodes CASSESRGVSFAVKLFF.

The CDR3 spells CASLLVTEAFF. CDR3 in DNA: TGTGCCAGTTTACTCGTCACTGAAGCTTTCTTT. The J gene is TRBJ1-1, the V gene TRBV7-6, with no clear D. This CDR3 region has 11 residues. Trimming cost V 9 bases and J 4 bases, with 9 bases left between them. CDR1 is SGHVS, CDR2 FNYEAQ, per germline. Full variable domain (missing parts from reference TRBV7-6 and TRBJ1-1): GAGVSQSPRYKVTKRGQDVALRCDPISGHVSLYWYRQALGQGPEFLTYFNYEAQQDKSGLPNDRFSAERPEGSISTLTIQRTEQRDSAMYRCASLLVTEAFFGQGTRLTVV.

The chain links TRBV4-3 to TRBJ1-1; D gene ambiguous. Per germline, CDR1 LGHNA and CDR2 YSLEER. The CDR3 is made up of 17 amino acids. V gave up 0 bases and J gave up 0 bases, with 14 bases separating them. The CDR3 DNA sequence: TGCGCCAGCAGCCAAGATAGCCTAATCCGGCTGAACACTGAAGCTTTCTTT. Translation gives CASSQDSLIRLNTEAFF.

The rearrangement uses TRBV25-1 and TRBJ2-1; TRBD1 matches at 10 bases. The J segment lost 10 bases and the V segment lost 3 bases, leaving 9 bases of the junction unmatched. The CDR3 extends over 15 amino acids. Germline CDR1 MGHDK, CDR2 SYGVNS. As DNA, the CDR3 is TGTGCCAGCAGTGACCCCAGACAGGGGGCATGGGAGCAGTTCTTC. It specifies CASSDPRQGAWEQFF.

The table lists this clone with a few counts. The CDR3 here is CASRQGFHEQYF. DNA for the CDR3: TGTGCCAGCAGGCAGGGGTTTCACGAGCAGTACTTC. V usage is TRBV2 and J usage is TRBJ2-7; the D gene is possibly TRBD1 (6 bases). V shed 6 bases and J shed 5 bases, with 11 bases lying between them. Germline values: CDR1 SNHLY, CDR2 FYNNEI. This CDR3 comprises 12 residues.

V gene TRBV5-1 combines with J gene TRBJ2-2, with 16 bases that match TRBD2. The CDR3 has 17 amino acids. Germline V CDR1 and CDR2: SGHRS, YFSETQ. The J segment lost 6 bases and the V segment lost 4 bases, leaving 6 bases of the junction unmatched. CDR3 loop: CASSTGLAGGAAGELFF. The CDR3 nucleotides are TGCGCCAGCAGCACGGGACTAGCGGGAGGGGCGGCCGGGGAGCTGTTTTTT.

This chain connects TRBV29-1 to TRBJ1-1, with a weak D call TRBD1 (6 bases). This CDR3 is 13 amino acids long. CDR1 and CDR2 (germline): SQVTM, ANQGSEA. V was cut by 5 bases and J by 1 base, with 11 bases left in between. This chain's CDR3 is CSVYGQQNTEAFF. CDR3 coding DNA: TGCAGCGTTTATGGACAGCAGAACACTGAAGCTTTCTTT.

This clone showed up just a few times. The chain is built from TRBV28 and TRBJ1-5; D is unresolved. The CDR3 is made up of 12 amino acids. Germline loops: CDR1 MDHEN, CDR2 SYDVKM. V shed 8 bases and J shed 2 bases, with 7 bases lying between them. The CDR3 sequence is CASLRGNQPQHF. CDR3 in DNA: TGTGCCAGCCTTCGCGGCAATCAGCCCCAGCATTTT.

CDR3 nucleotides: TGTGCCAGCAACTCAGAGGAGGGCACTGAAGCTTTCTTT. Encoded protein: CASNSEEGTEAFF. The chain is built from TRBV2 and TRBJ1-1, with D unclear. The V gene's germline CDR1 is SNHLY and CDR2 FYNNEI. V was shortened by 7 bases and J by 4 bases, with 13 bases between the two germline ends. This CDR3 spans 13 amino acids. The full variable domain, completed using reference TRBV2 and TRBJ1-1, is EPEVTQTPSHQVTQMGQEVILRCVPISNHLYFYWYRQILGQKVEFLVSFYNNEISEKSEIFDDQFSVERPDGSNFTLKIRSTKLEDSAMYFCASNSEEGTEAFFGQGTRLTVV.

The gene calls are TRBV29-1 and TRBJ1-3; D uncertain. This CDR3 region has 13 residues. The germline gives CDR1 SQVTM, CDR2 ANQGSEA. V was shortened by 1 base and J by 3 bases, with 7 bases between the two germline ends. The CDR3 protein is CSVEGRLGNTIYF. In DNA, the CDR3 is TGCAGCGTTGAAGGCAGACTTGGAAACACCATATATTTT.

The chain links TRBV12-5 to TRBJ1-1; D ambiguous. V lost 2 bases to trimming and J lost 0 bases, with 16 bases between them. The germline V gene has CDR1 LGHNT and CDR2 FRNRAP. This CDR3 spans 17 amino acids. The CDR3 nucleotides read TGTGCTAGTGGTTTGAATTTAGTAACAGCCATGAACACTGAAGCTTTCTTT. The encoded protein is CASGLNLVTAMNTEAFF.